Below are 18 T cell receptor beta chains sequenced from a single sample in a study of blood T cell repertoires in COVID-19 (TCRdb year 2020). Libraries were constructed by the immunoSEQ multiplex PCR assay. TCRdb's version of the immuneACCESS table is confined to in-frame rearrangements and falls short of the full clone set. An unresolved V gene accounts for under half of the shortfall where checked; the remainder is of unknown origin. The sample table holds approximately 120,000 clones, of which 84% were seen once. Jointly, the top ten make up 7.9% of the sample. Specimen: peripheral blood. These receptors were collected from a woman older than 75 with active or convalescent COVID-19.

The chain links TRBV19 to TRBJ2-7; TRBD1 might be the D (6 bases). Between the trimmed V and J ends, which lost 5 bases and 6 bases, there was a span of 14 bases. CDR1 LNHDA and CDR2 SQIVND come from the germline V gene (reference sequence). The length of the CDR3 is 13 residues. CDR3 residues: CASSDNRVTEQYF. In nucleotides, the CDR3 is TGTGCCAGTAGTGACAACAGGGTGACCGAGCAGTACTTC.

The genes are TRBV5-1 and TRBJ2-2; 10 nucleotides agree with TRBD1. Germline lookup yields CDR1 SGHRS and CDR2 YFSETQ. This CDR3 comprises 18 residues. The V gene end was trimmed by 0 bases and the J gene end by 7 bases; junction bases not matched to a gene: 12. As DNA, the CDR3 is TGCGCCAGCAGCTTGGGGATGACAGGGGGCTCCTTCAGCGGGGAGCTGTTTTTT. As protein: CASSLGMTGGSFSGELFF.

The CDR3 coding sequence is TGTGCCAGCAGCTTAGTCGGCGGGCAAGCTTTCTTT. Amino acid sequence: CASSLVGGQAFF. The chain joins TRBV11-3 to TRBJ1-1; D remains unclear. Germline lookup yields CDR1 SGHNT and CDR2 YENEEA. V shed 1 base and J shed 9 bases, with 9 bases lying between them. CDR3 length: 12 amino acids. Full variable domain (rest looked up from reference TRBV11-3 and TRBJ1-1): EAGVVQSPRYKIIEKKQPVAFWCNPISGHNTLYWYLQNLGQGPELLIRYENEEAVDDSQLPKDRFSAERLKGVDSTLKIQPAELGDSAVYLCASSLVGGQAFFGQGTRLTVV.

The chain recombines TRBV7-2 with TRBJ2-3; TRBD1 aligns across 9 bases. The J segment lost 3 bases and the V segment lost 2 bases, leaving 3 bases of the junction unmatched. The CDR3 has 15 residues. CDR1 and CDR2 from the germline V gene are SGHTA and FQGNSA. The CDR3: CASSLRDRATDTQYF. As DNA, the CDR3 is TGTGCCAGCAGCTTACGGGACAGGGCGACAGATACGCAGTATTTT.

The genes are TRBV7-2 and TRBJ1-3; D unclear. Germline V lookup: CDR1 SGHTA, CDR2 FQGNSA. Deletions cut 4 bases from V and 3 bases from J, with 7 bases between. The length of the CDR3 is 13 residues. The CDR3 is CASSSQYGNTIYF. The CDR3 DNA reads TGTGCCAGCAGCTCCCAGTATGGAAACACCATATATTTT.

The chain combines TRBV28 with TRBJ2-2; 10 positions match TRBD2. The V and J ends lost 6 bases and 7 bases, in that order; junction bases with no gene match: 8. Germline CDR1 is MDHEN and CDR2 is SYDVKM. The CDR3 contains 15 residues. For the CDR3, the DNA is TGTGCCAGCAGCAGTAGCGGGAGGCGCGGCGGGGAGCTGTTTTTT. Amino acid sequence: CASSSSGRRGGELFF.

Points on this clone: One junction end does not reproduce the germline sequence, and a read error may be involved. J is TRBJ2-4 and V is TRBV4-1; D unresolved. There are 11 residues in the CDR3. Germline values: CDR1 MGHRA, CDR2 YSYEKL. CDR3 DNA: TGCGCCAGCAGCCAAGGTGAGTTCACGTGCTTC. It specifies CASSQGEFTCF.

This chain joins TRBV5-4 and TRBJ2-5, with D perhaps TRBD2 (5 bases). V dropped 4 bases and J dropped 0 bases, with 13 bases sitting between them. CDR1 is SGHNT and CDR2 is YYREEE in the germline V gene (reference sequence). This CDR3 comprises 15 residues. The CDR3 protein is CASSPGYSYQETQYF. In DNA form, the CDR3 reads TGTGCCAGCAGCCCGGGGTATTCGTACCAAGAGACCCAGTACTTC.

The rearrangement uses TRBV4-1 and TRBJ2-7; 9 nucleotides agree with TRBD2. Germline V CDR1 and CDR2: MGHRA, YSYEKL. The CDR3 has 15 amino acids. The junction had 6 bases not matched to a gene; V was cut back by 4 bases and J by 2 bases. CDR3 DNA: TGCGCCAGCAGCCCCGCAAGCGGGAGGCCCTACGAGCAGTACTTC. Its translation is CASSPASGRPYEQYF.

The chain is built from TRBV6-5 and TRBJ1-2, with TRBD1 as a possible D gene (6 bases). V was shortened by 6 bases and J by 4 bases, with 12 bases between the two germline ends. Germline V lookup: CDR1 MNHEY, CDR2 SVGAGI. The CDR3 contains 13 residues. CDR3 in amino acids: CASSRGQIYGYTF. CDR3 nucleotide sequence: TGTGCCAGCAGCCGAGGACAGATCTATGGCTACACCTTC.

The chain combines TRBV29-1 with TRBJ1-2, with 10 bases identical to TRBD1. V was clipped by 4 bases and J by 0 bases; unmatched bases: 5. The CDR3 has 15 residues. Germline-derived CDR1 and CDR2 are SQVTM and ANQGSEA. The CDR3 nucleotides read TGCAGCGTTGGCGGGGGACAGGGGACTAACTATGGCTACACCTTC. This codes for CSVGGGQGTNYGYTF.

The chain has TRBV7-9 and TRBJ1-2, with 12 bases that match TRBD1. This CDR3 is built from 19 residues. Trimming took 2 bases from V and 3 from J; bases not matched to a gene: 13. Germline V gives CDR1 SEHNR, CDR2 FQNEAQ (reference sequence). CDR3 in DNA: TGTGCCAGCAGCTTACTGAATACCCGGGACAGGGGGCAAGACTATGGCTACACCTTC. This codes for CASSLLNTRDRGQDYGYTF.

The chain uses TRBV10-3 and TRBJ2-3; tentative D call: TRBD1 (5 bases). Germline V gene data show CDR1 as ENHRY and CDR2 as SYGVKD. The CDR3 runs 14 residues. The V end lost 1 base, the J end lost 5 bases, and 10 bases lay between the germline ends. Here the CDR3 reads CAISEYTQGDTQYF. In DNA form, the CDR3 reads TGTGCCATCAGTGAGTACACCCAGGGAGATACGCAGTATTTT.

This clone showed up just a few times. V usage is TRBV24-1 and J usage is TRBJ2-6, with D possibly being TRBD1 (6 bases). CDR1 is KGHDR, CDR2 SFDVKD, per germline. V lost 5 bases and J lost 3, with 13 bases in between. This CDR3 has 16 amino acids. CDR3 region: CATSAVNRVGANVLTF. Written as DNA, the CDR3 is TGTGCCACCAGTGCCGTTAACAGGGTTGGGGCCAACGTCCTGACTTTC.

This clone was detected only once. The chain carries TRBV7-2 and TRBJ2-1, with D possibly matching TRBD1 (6 bases). The CDR3 totals 16 residues. The germline V and J ends were trimmed by 7 bases and 0 bases, with 16 bases remaining between them. Germline values: CDR1 SGHTA, CDR2 FQGNSA. CDR3 sequence (DNA): TGTGCCAGCACCCCTGACAGGCCCAGCTCCTACAATGAGCAGTTCTTC. This gives the protein CASTPDRPSSYNEQFF.

The V and J genes are TRBV28 and TRBJ1-3; D is uncertain. V dropped 2 bases and J dropped 0 bases, with 14 bases sitting between them. Per the germline V gene, CDR1 is MDHEN and CDR2 is SYDVKM. The CDR3 has 17 residues. The CDR3: CASSLPYPVSSGNTIYF. As DNA, the CDR3 is TGTGCCAGCAGTTTACCCTACCCCGTATCCTCTGGAAACACCATATATTTT.

The rearrangement uses TRBV18 and TRBJ1-6; TRBD1 is a possible D gene (6 bases). This CDR3 contains 15 residues. Germline values: CDR1 KGHSH, CDR2 LQKENI. Trimming took 3 bases from V and 7 from J, leaving 13 bases between them. The CDR3 loop is CASSPRLDSNSPLHF. The CDR3 DNA is TGTGCCAGCTCACCCCGACTGGACAGCAATTCACCCCTCCACTTT. The entire variable domain, with the rest obtained from reference TRBV18 and TRBJ1-6, is as follows: NAGVMQNPRHLVRRRGQEARLRCSPMKGHSHVYWYRQLPEEGLKFMVYLQKENIIDESGMPKERFSAEFPKEGPSILRIQQVVRGDSAAYFCASSPRLDSNSPLHFGNGTRLTVT.

This chain joins TRBV27 and TRBJ2-3, with D possibly being TRBD2 (6 bases). The CDR3 has 16 residues. Germline V gene sequence: CDR1 MNHEY, CDR2 SMNVEV (reference sequence). Trimming pared 2 bases from V and 5 bases from J, leaving 17 bases between. The CDR3 is CASSLRGLGAGDTQYF. The CDR3 DNA follows: TGTGCCAGCAGTTTACGGGGCTTGGGAGCGGGAGATACGCAGTATTTT.